Described below is a single T cell receptor (beta chain) sequence and its context. Its antigen remains undetermined. Base qualities were left out, and no much larger clone turns up one base away. Library creation used the immunoSEQ multiplex PCR assay. A mixture of 60 forward primers for TCR Vbeta segments and 13 reverse primers for TCR Jbeta segments was used in the multiplex PCR. A multiplex PCR assay on genomic DNA amplified the CDR3 region of rearranged TCR beta genes. On the Illumina HiSeq System, the amplified TCR beta libraries were sequenced as 87-base-pair reads. In the authors' own workflow: A later analysis counted about 80 million unique TCR beta chains across the 700 or so repertoires, and roughly 9.9 million of these chains were shared by at least two donors. Raw reads were error-corrected and collapsed into unique sequences by a nearest-neighbor algorithm in which closely related sequences were merged to remove PCR and sequencing errors. CDR3 sequences were aligned to IMGT reference sequences to assign V, D and J gene segments. Each retained sequence needed at least a six-nucleotide match to both a V gene segment and a J gene segment. A rearrangement was called productive if the CDR3 had no stop codons and remained in frame with V and J, and every other rearrangement was called non-productive. Following IMGT convention, CDR3 was defined as the stretch from the second conserved V-encoded cysteine up to the conserved J-encoded phenylalanine. In an earlier analysis of 550 to 650 of the donors, sequences lacking an unambiguous match to a single V gene segment were excluded. An earlier analysis of roughly 590 of the donors called V segments functional above 56.7% productive rearrangements and segregating when the between-donor standard deviation exceeded 5%. A statistical classification framework was developed to diagnose cytomegalovirus status using the catalog of TCR beta chain sequences. In a later analysis, TCR nucleotide sequences were compared against IMGT/GENE-DB human TR gene sequences so that V and J genes could be assigned. In a later analysis, CDR3 sequences and most-parsimonious VDJ recombination scenarios were assigned using the TCRdist pipeline. A later analysis defined each TCR beta chain by its CDR3 amino acid sequence plus V-gene family, and excluded reads lacking a unique V-gene family. As a way to deal with suspected cross-contamination and a sequencing artifact, a later analysis dropped roughly 600 nucleotide sequences that were highly shared and had low generation probability. A later analysis calculated a clonal expansion index for each public chain from normalized within-repertoire ranks of inferred template counts. In a later analysis, generation probabilities were computed using a VDJ recombination model fitted to out-of-frame rearrangements, and the results were checked against IGoR. In a later analysis, TCR-TCR, TCR-HLA and TCR-CMV co-occurrence was scored with hypergeometric tests, and a repertoire-size bias correction was applied to TCR pairs. A later analysis estimated false discovery rates by permuting HLA or CMV assignments 20 times. A later analysis grouped co-occurring TCRs with DBSCAN, adding TCRdist sequence similarity when clustering within HLA-allele-positive subsets. Repertoires with fewer than 30,000 or more than 120,000 public chains, plus five repertoires with anomalous nucleotide sharing, were excluded from co-occurrence clustering. Imported from immuneACCESS, the table was reduced by TCRdb to in-frame sequences with V and J called. These copies leave out some clones; in studies compared against another copy, an unresolved V gene accounts for under half, and the cause of the remainder is not known. V, J and clone size are those of that table, while D and trimming were read from the DNA. The sample yields around 100,000 clones; approximately 80% were counted once. Together, the top ten hold less than 5% of the sample.

This entry belongs to a study of cytomegalovirus exposure and HLA in healthy donors (dated 2017 in TCRdb). In terms of the full investigation: According to an earlier analysis of 550 to 700 of the donors, 150 million to 200 million T cells yielded 95 million to 140 million unique TCR beta sequences and less than 300 Gb of sequence data. Roughly 300 gigabases of sequencing data and approximately 80 million unique TCR sequences were included in an early release covering 550 to 800 HLA-typed donors. The genetic ancestry cluster associated with self-reported Caucasian donors included roughly 84% of the approximately 400 genotyped donors. The study aimed to test whether signatures of past pathogen exposure could be identified by cataloging public T cell receptors. The T cell repertoires of 666 subjects were profiled by immunosequencing and related to cytomegalovirus serostatus. In addition to the first cohort of about 650 subjects, a separate validation cohort of 120 different subjects was used. To predict cytomegalovirus infection status, the study combined high-throughput TCR immunosequencing, statistical association of individual TCRs with disease status, and machine learning. A later analysis re-analyzed previously published TCR beta repertoires from roughly 630 donors and added high-resolution HLA genotyping to study TCR occurrence patterns. The later analysis used no new phenotypic data to find candidate immune exposures, relying instead on TCR beta sequences and their occurrence across donors. An earlier analysis of 500 to 650 of the donors applied high-throughput TCR beta sequencing to assess whether each TCR beta V gene segment acted as functional or pseudogenic. Donor age, sex, ethnicity and CMV serostatus were collected together with the repertoire data. In a later genetic analysis, genome-wide SNP genotypes for about three fifths of the roughly 670 donors were used, and that subset was treated as a discovery cohort. Every discovery cohort repertoire had been produced on one sequencing platform. Class I and class II HLA loci were covered by the typing at four-digit resolution. The number of donors typed differed by locus, with roughly 629-640 for A, B, C, DRB1 and DQB1, roughly 520 for DQA1, 606 for DPA1, and over 400 for DPB1. Four or five DR-DQ haplotypes were handled as single units for association and clustering, since linkage in the cohort was strong. Across about 370 genotyped donors of the cohort, an average of roughly 200,000 unique TCR beta nucleotide sequences per donor were sequenced, and 15% to 20% of those sequences were non-productive.

In total, more than 500 healthy bone marrow donors made up the cohort. Cohort members were all nominally healthy when sampled, although unrecorded immune exposures were likely present. The donor was CMV seropositive and was included in the group of 300 or so seropositive cohort members. Each donor provided a peripheral blood sample, and peripheral blood mononuclear cells were used for TCR beta sequencing. Genomic DNA was extracted from the blood cell samples with the Qiagen DNeasy Blood Extraction Kit. The paper's findings and limits, for the study overall: According to a later genetic analysis, donors in an Asian-associated ancestry cluster had fewer N-insertions in productive TCRs than the roughly 660-donor mean. A further reported finding was that TCR beta sequences accurately predicted the HLA-A and HLA-B alleles for most subjects in the first cohort. CMV serostatus was the only immune exposure information available for the cohort. Broadly in line with IMGT annotations, most TCR beta V segments showed up in productive rearrangements about 87% or about 30% of the time in an earlier analysis of 587 of the donors. HLA typing was unavailable for some donors at each locus, so association tests used only the typed subset. Correlated functional status among segregating V segments might reflect linkage disequilibrium, but an unknown experimental factor could not be ruled out. A later analysis found that most CMV-associated TCR beta chains appeared HLA-restricted, with HLA associations seemingly driven largely by CMV exposure. A cluster of highly shared sequence variants was judged likely to be a technical artifact of the sequencing pipeline. A few of the identified cytomegalovirus-associated TCR beta chains were confirmed in vitro to be specific for cytomegalovirus antigens. V-gene and J-gene trimming of TCR beta chains was associated with a missense DCLRE1C variant in a later genetic analysis, and the association was replicated in an independent cohort. The study listed 150 to 200 TCR beta chains as associated with cytomegalovirus. Presence/absence analyses assumed roughly uniform sequencing depth across donors, an assumption that may not hold. In a later analysis, the rate of TCR association differed among HLA loci, with DRB1 alleles having the most associated TCRs and HLA-C alleles having the fewest. Because counts were too low, some 16 rarely observed V segments, including chromosome 9 orphons, were excluded from the earlier analysis of under 650 of the donors. When HLA alleles, especially DR and DQ, strongly co-occurred, attributing TCR associations to individual alleles was difficult. Compared with equally common non-associated chains, HLA-associated TCR beta chains in a later analysis were more clonally expanded and had lower generation probabilities. Most TCR sequences were observed very rarely across donors, whereas some public TCRs were present in many individuals. Several of the top co-occurrence clusters appeared to be linked to parvovirus B19, influenza, CMV and Epstein-Barr virus, according to a later analysis. In this cohort, only TCR beta chains were sequenced, and detectable features were limited by the absence of alpha or paired-chain data. Specific HLA alleles were associated with 16,951 TCR beta sequences at a false discovery rate of 0.05 in a later analysis. According to the authors, the approach could potentially be generalized to other disease states and immunological phenotypes. In both the original and validation cohorts, the classifier was reported to diagnose cytomegalovirus status with high specificity and sensitivity.

Sequenced input: PBMCs. The receptor was isolated from a woman in her seventies in good health and CMV-seropositive.

Here is the DNA: TGTGCCAGCCGAACGCGGGGGAGCTCCTACGAGCAGTACTTC. Its coded protein is CASRTRGSSYEQYF. The receptor chain draws on TRBV6-5 and TRBJ2-7; TRBD2 agrees with 7 junctional bases. The CDR3 runs 14 amino acids, cysteine and phenylalanine included. Of all the DNA, just the CDR3 is kept, 42 bases in frame from base 1. Reading the germline V gene gives CDR1 MNHEY and CDR2 SVGAGI. V has 8 bases trimmed and J has 0 bases trimmed; junction bases matching no gene number 7.